One sample yielded the 21 T cell receptor beta chains listed below, sequenced in a study of cytomegalovirus exposure and HLA in healthy donors. PCR employed 60 Vbeta and 13 Jbeta primers. Assay used: immunoSEQ multiplex PCR; TCRdb lists only in-frame clones, some missing. The repertoire has 250,000 to 350,000 clones, about four fifths of them found once; the top ten carry over 0.3%. Material for sequencing was PBMCs. The receptor source for this set is a girl under 10 years old in good health and CMV-seronegative.

CDR3: CASSSGPTQETQYF. The CDR3 region has the DNA TGCGCCAGCAGCTCCGGTCCAACGCAAGAGACCCAGTACTTC. This chain joins TRBV5-1 and TRBJ2-5; unclear D gene. Germline lookup yields CDR1 SGHRS and CDR2 YFSETQ. V was trimmed by 3 bases and J by 2 bases, leaving 11 bases between them. This CDR3 comprises 14 residues.

CDR3 sequence (DNA): TGTGCCAGCTGGGGGGGCCATAGCTATGGCTACACCTTC. This encodes CASWGGHSYGYTF. The V call is TRBV28, the J call TRBJ1-2; tentative D call: TRBD1 (6 bases). V was trimmed by 8 bases and J by 4 bases, leaving 14 bases between them. The germline V gene encodes CDR1 MDHEN and CDR2 SYDVKM. The CDR3 has 13 amino acids.

The chain is built from TRBV7-6 and TRBJ1-1; TRBD1 agrees at 8 bases. Looked up from germline, CDR1 is SGHVS and CDR2 is FNYEAQ. V was clipped by 2 bases and J by 2 bases; unmatched bases: 4. The CDR3 totals 15 residues. Here the CDR3 DNA reads TGTGCCAGCAGCTTAACCGGACAGGGAAACACTGAAGCTTTCTTT. It encodes CASSLTGQGNTEAFF.

This clone was observed a few times. The rearrangement links TRBV19 to TRBJ1-6; a possible D gene is TRBD1 (5 bases). Germline CDR1 LNHDA, CDR2 SQIVND (reference sequence). The CDR3 contains 14 residues. V lost 10 bases, J lost 7 bases, and 17 bases lay in between. This CDR3 is CATSVDSVNSPLHF. The CDR3 DNA is TGTGCCACTTCGGTAGACAGCGTGAATTCACCCCTCCACTTT.

V gene TRBV10-3 combines with J gene TRBJ1-5; the D gene is possibly TRBD1 (5 bases). The CDR3 has 14 residues. Per the germline V gene, CDR1 is ENHRY and CDR2 is SYGVKD. The germline V and J ends were trimmed by 4 bases and 6 bases, with 13 bases remaining between them. The CDR3 nucleotides read TGTGCCATCAGTGGGCAGGGCCTGGGTCAGCCCCAGCATTTT. This encodes CAISGQGLGQPQHF.

This clone came up once. The V and J genes are TRBV11-2 and TRBJ2-4; D is unclear. V gave up 4 bases and J gave up 5 bases, with 6 bases separating them. This CDR3 contains 12 residues. From germline, CDR1 is SGHAT and CDR2 FQNNGV. CDR3 residues: CASSSVENIQYF. The DNA for the CDR3 is TGTGCCAGCAGCTCCGTCGAAAACATTCAGTACTTC.

The chain employs TRBV7-6 and TRBJ2-3; 7 bases are a match to TRBD2. V shed 5 bases and J 2 bases; nucleotides not matched to a gene: 7. CDR1 and CDR2 (germline): SGHVS, FNYEAQ. The CDR3 consists of 15 residues. DNA of the CDR3: TGTGCCAGCAGCCTCTCGGGGGGATTCACAGATACGCAGTATTTT. This translates into CASSLSGGFTDTQYF.

For the CDR3, the DNA is TGTGCCAGCAGCGCGGGGGGAGCGTGGAGGTACGAGCAGTACTTC. It codes for CASSAGGAWRYEQYF. The genes are TRBV5-5 and TRBJ2-7, with TRBD2 identical over 8 bases. This CDR3 comprises 15 residues. Germline CDR1 is SGHKS and CDR2 is YYEKEE (reference sequence). V was clipped by 4 bases and J by 4 bases; unmatched bases: 10.

The V call is TRBV6-1, the J call TRBJ2-1, with D perhaps matching TRBD2 (6 bases). Trimming stripped 1 base from V and 13 bases from J, with 17 bases between. This CDR3 is 14 amino acids long. Germline lookup yields CDR1 MNHNS and CDR2 SASEGT. CDR3 residues: CASSEGRGRDRQFF. The CDR3 DNA is TGTGCCAGCAGTGAAGGGAGGGGCCGAGACCGTCAGTTCTTC.

This clone was seen just once. The rearrangement joins TRBV20-1 to TRBJ1-1; a weak D match, TRBD1 (5 bases). Germline V gene lookup returns CDR1 DFQATT and CDR2 SNEGSKA (reference sequence). This CDR3 spans 11 amino acids. The V end lost 3 bases, the J end lost 3 bases, and 5 bases lay between the germline ends. CDR3 DNA: TGCAGTGCTAGCAGGGACACTGAAGCTTTCTTT. As protein: CSASRDTEAFF.

This rearrangement joins TRBV28 to TRBJ2-3; 7 nucleotides align to TRBD2. After removal of 8 bases from V and 0 bases from J, the junction contained 5 bases not matched to a gene. CDR1 MDHEN and CDR2 SYDVKM come from the germline V gene. This CDR3 region has 14 residues. The CDR3 DNA reads TGTGCCAGCGCGGGAGCCTCTAGCACAGATACGCAGTATTTT. Translation: CASAGASSTDTQYF.

The table lists this clone with a few counts. V is TRBV27 and J is TRBJ2-3; TRBD2 matches 12 bases. Losses at the gene ends were 8 bases for V and 0 bases for J; bases not matched to a gene: 6. The germline V gene has CDR1 MNHEY and CDR2 SMNVEV (reference sequence). This CDR3 comprises 16 residues. The CDR3, as DNA: TGTGCCAGCGGAGGACTAGCGGGGACGAGCACAGATACGCAGTATTTT. Its protein is CASGGLAGTSTDTQYF.

This clone was detected only once. The chain employs TRBV6-5 and TRBJ1-5; D remains ambiguous. Germline CDR1 MNHEY, CDR2 SVGAGI. The ends were cut back, 2 bases at V and 6 bases at J, with 11 bases in the middle. The CDR3 contains 14 residues. The CDR3 is CASSYRRVSQPQHF. In DNA, the CDR3 is TGTGCCAGCAGTTACCGTCGTGTTTCTCAGCCCCAGCATTTT.

The chain has TRBV27 and TRBJ1-1; perhaps TRBD1 as D (6 bases). The CDR3 covers 14 residues. The germline V gene encodes CDR1 MNHEY and CDR2 SMNVEV (reference sequence). Deletions cut 2 bases from V and 0 bases from J, with 7 bases between. CDR3 coding DNA: TGTGCCAGCAGTTTAGACAGGCTGAACACTGAAGCTTTCTTT. This sequence encodes CASSLDRLNTEAFF.

This clone has a handful of counts. The chain uses TRBV19 and TRBJ1-5, with a tentative D call TRBD1 (6 bases). The germline V and J ends were trimmed by 4 bases and 6 bases, with 19 bases remaining between them. The CDR3 is 16 amino acids. CDR1 and CDR2 from the germline V gene are LNHDA and SQIVND (reference sequence). CDR3 sequence reads: CASSSPTGRWGQPQHF. DNA of the CDR3: TGTGCCAGTAGTAGCCCGACAGGCCGTTGGGGTCAGCCCCAGCATTTT.

The chain has TRBV4-1 and TRBJ2-7, with TRBD2 as a possible D gene (6 bases). The V end lost 6 bases, the J end lost 5 bases, and 23 bases lay between the germline ends. Looked up from germline, CDR1 is MGHRA and CDR2 is YSYEKL. There are 16 residues in the CDR3. Written as DNA, the CDR3 is TGCGCCAGCAGTTTAAAGACGGGGGACCTCATCGACGAGCAGTACTTC. It translates to CASSLKTGDLIDEQYF.

The chain employs TRBV5-6 and TRBJ2-5; D possibly corresponds to TRBD1 (6 bases). The CDR3 loop spans 14 amino acids. The V gene's germline CDR1 is SGHDT and CDR2 YYEEEE. V dropped 4 bases and J dropped 1 base, with 11 bases sitting between them. The CDR3 region is CASSRGGIQETQYF. The CDR3 coding sequence is TGTGCCAGCAGCCGAGGGGGAATCCAAGAGACCCAGTACTTC.

CDR3 protein: CASSTGQGGTYEQYF. CDR3 sequence (DNA): TGTGCCAGCAGCACGGGACAGGGAGGTACCTACGAGCAGTACTTC. This chain links TRBV7-6 with TRBJ2-5, with 9 bases identical to TRBD1. The DNA end lines up better with TRBJ2-7; the J call may be wrong. The CDR3 is 15 amino acids. CDR1 SGHVS and CDR2 FNYEAQ come from the germline V gene.

The chain recombines TRBV7-2 with TRBJ1-2; 7 nucleotides align to TRBD1. After removal of 1 base from V and 0 bases from J, the junction contained 8 bases not matched to a gene. The CDR3 spans 17 residues. From germline, CDR1 is SGHTA and CDR2 FQGNSA. The CDR3 loop is CASSLVGDRGANYGYTF. The CDR3 coding sequence is TGTGCCAGCAGCTTAGTTGGGGACAGAGGAGCTAACTATGGCTACACCTTC.

The chain uses TRBV27 and TRBJ1-2, with D tentatively TRBD1 (6 bases). The V end lost 3 bases, the J end lost 6 bases, and 17 bases lay between the germline ends. Per the germline V gene, CDR1 is MNHEY and CDR2 is SMNVEV (reference sequence). The length of the CDR3 is 15 residues. For the CDR3, the DNA is TGTGCCAGCAGTTTCAGGCCCACAGGGTTCCATGGCTACACCTTC. Amino acid sequence: CASSFRPTGFHGYTF.

This clone has a single count. This chain links TRBV5-6 with TRBJ2-2; a weak D match, TRBD1 (5 bases). The CDR3 is 18 amino acids. From germline, CDR1 is SGHDT and CDR2 YYEEEE. V was trimmed by 0 bases and J by 6 bases, leaving 21 bases between them. The CDR3 loop reads CASSLVRTGLGSAGELFF. The CDR3 nucleotides read TGTGCCAGCAGCTTGGTACGAACAGGCTTAGGATCGGCCGGGGAGCTGTTTTTT. Based on the CDR3 plus reference TRBV5-6 and TRBJ2-2, the full variable domain is DAGVTQSPTHLIKTRGQQVTLRCSPKSGHDTVSWYQQALGQGPQFIFQYYEEEERQRGNFPDRFSGHQFPNYSSELNVNALLLGDSALYLCASSLVRTGLGSAGELFFGEGSRLTVL.